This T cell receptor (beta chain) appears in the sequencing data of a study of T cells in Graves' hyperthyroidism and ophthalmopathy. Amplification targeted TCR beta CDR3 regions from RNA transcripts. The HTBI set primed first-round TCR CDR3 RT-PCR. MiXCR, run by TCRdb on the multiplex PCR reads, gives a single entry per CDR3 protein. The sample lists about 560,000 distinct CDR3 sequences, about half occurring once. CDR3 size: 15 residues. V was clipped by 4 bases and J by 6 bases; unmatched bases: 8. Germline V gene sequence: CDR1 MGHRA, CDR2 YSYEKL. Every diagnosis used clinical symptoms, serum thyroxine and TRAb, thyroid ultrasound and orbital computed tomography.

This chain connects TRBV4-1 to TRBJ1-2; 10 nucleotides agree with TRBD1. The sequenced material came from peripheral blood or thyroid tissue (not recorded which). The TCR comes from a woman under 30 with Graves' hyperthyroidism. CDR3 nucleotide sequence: TGCGCCAGCAGCCCAGTGACGGGACAGGGGAATGGCTACACCTTC. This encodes CASSPVTGQGNGYTF.